These T cell receptor beta chains were read from a single sample in a study of blood T cell repertoires in COVID-19. The data were produced by immunoSEQ multiplex PCR, yet TCRdb's version contains in-frame clones alone and is incomplete. The data contain about 300,000 clones, around 88% of them singletons. The source material was peripheral blood. The receptor source for this set is a woman aged 45-65 years with acute or convalescent COVID-19. Each CDR3 is given with its conserved first and last residue. D genes are given only for firm matches. Clone size is shown for a subset of rows, as once, few, many or a class of expanded clone.

V gene	clone size	J gene	D gene	CDR3 protein	CDR3 DNA
TRBV27	NA	TRBJ2-5	NA	CASSSTLHPEETQYF	TGTGCCAGCAGTTCCACCCTCCACCCGGAGGAGACCCAGTACTTC
TRBV6-2/TRBV6-3	NA	TRBJ1-1	NA	CASSYQGRTEAFF	TGTGCCAGCAGTTATCAGGGGCGGACTGAAGCTTTCTTT
TRBV29-1	few	TRBJ2-7	TRBD1	CSVRQGAGSYEQYF	TGCAGCGTGCGACAGGGGGCAGGTTCCTACGAGCAGTACTTC
TRBV19	few	TRBJ2-3	TRBD1	CASSTTDRTDTQYF	TGTGCCAGTAGTACCACGGACAGGACAGATACGCAGTATTTT
TRBV3-1/TRBV3-2	NA	TRBJ1-1	NA	CASSEYQGRGTEAFF	TGTGCCAGCAGCGAATATCAGGGAAGGGGGACTGAAGCTTTCTTT
TRBV4-1	NA	TRBJ2-3	NA	CASSQVAADTQYF	TGCGCCAGCAGCCAAGTAGCGGCAGATACGCAGTATTTT
TRBV27	NA	TRBJ2-1	TRBD1	CASWPGQYNEQFF	TGTGCCAGCTGGCCGGGACAGTACAATGAGCAGTTCTTC
TRBV11-2	NA	TRBJ2-7	TRBD2	CASSRTSGSYEQYF	TGTGCCAGCAGCCGGACTAGCGGGAGCTACGAGCAGTACTTC
TRBV7-3	NA	TRBJ2-3	TRBD2	CASSLIAGAGTDTQYF	TGTGCCAGCAGCTTGATAGCGGGAGCCGGCACAGATACGCAGTATTTT
TRBV9	NA	TRBJ1-3	NA	CASSVDGGTGNTIYF	TGTGCCAGCAGCGTAGATGGGGGGACTGGAAACACCATATATTTT
TRBV28	few	TRBJ1-4	NA	CASSSPTVINEKLFF	TGTGCCAGCAGTTCCCCGACAGTCATTAATGAAAAACTGTTTTTT
TRBV27	once	TRBJ1-2	TRBD1	CASSPWGTGVGYTF	TGTGCCAGCAGTCCATGGGGGACAGGGGTGGGCTACACCTTC